This T cell receptor (beta chain) was sequenced during a study of control samples from healthy donors and cancer patients. The method was immunoSEQ multiplex PCR; TCRdb's version includes in-frame clones alone and lacks a portion of them. The sample lists around 58,000 clones, 88% occurring once. The CDR3 has 14 amino acids. Trimming removed 3 bases at V and 1 base at J, with 9 bases between. Germline CDR1 reads SGDLS; CDR2 reads YYNGEE. The receptor comes from a man aged 50-59 years in good health. The chain employs TRBV9 and TRBJ2-3; D remains unclear. The sequencing sample was made of blood. The CDR3 is CASSAGSGTDTQYF. The CDR3 DNA reads as TGTGCCAGCAGCGCCGGATCTGGCACAGATACGCAGTATTTT.